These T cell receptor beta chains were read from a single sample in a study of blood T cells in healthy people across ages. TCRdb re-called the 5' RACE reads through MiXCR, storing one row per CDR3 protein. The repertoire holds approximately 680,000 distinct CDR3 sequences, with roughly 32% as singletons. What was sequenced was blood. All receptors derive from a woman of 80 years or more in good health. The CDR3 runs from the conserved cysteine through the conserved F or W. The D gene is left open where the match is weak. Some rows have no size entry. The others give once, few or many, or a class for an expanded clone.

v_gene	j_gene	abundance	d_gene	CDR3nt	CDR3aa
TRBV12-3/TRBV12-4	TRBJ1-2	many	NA	TGTGCCAGCAGTTTGTCAAGTGGCTACACCTTC	CASSLSSGYTF
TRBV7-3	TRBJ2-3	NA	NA	TGTGCCAGCAGCTTTATCGGGACTTCCACAGATACGCAGTATTTT	CASSFIGTSTDTQYF
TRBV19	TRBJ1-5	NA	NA	TGTGCCAGTACTTTTGGCAATCAGCCCCAGCATTTT	CASTFGNQPQHF
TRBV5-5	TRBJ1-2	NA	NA	TGTGCCAGCAGCTTGGCCGAAGGGGGTTACTATGGCTACACCTTC	CASSLAEGGYYGYTF
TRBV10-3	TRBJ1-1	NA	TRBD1	TGTGCCATTAGCCAGGGGGCACTTAACACTGAAGCTTTCTTT	CAISQGALNTEAFF
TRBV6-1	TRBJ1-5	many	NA	TGTGCCAGCAGTGAAGGATGGGGTCAGCCCCAGCATTTT	CASSEGWGQPQHF
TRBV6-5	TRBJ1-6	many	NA	TGTGCCAGCAGTTACGAGTTACCTCCTAATTCACCCCTCCACTTT	CASSYELPPNSPLHF
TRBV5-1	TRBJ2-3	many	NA	TGCGCCAGCAGCTTGGCGGGCAGGCGCACAGATACGCAGTATTTT	CASSLAGRRTDTQYF
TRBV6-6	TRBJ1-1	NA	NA	TGTGCCAGCAGTTACAGGGGGGAAAGGAGCACTGAAGCTTTCTTT	CASSYRGERSTEAFF
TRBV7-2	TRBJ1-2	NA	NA	TGTGCCAGCAGCTTGGAAGGCCGGATTACCTATGGCTACACCTTC	CASSLEGRITYGYTF
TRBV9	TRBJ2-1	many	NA	TGTGCCAGCAGTGATTCCAATGAGCAGTTCTTC	CASSDSNEQFF
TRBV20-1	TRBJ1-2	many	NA	TGCAGTGCGACCACCGGGGGTAGCTATGGCTACACCTTC	CSATTGGSYGYTF
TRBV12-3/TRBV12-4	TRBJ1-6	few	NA	TGTGCCAGCAGTTTACGACAGAAGAATTCACCCCTCCACTTT	CASSLRQKNSPLHF
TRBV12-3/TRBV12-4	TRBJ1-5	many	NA	TGTGCCAGCAGTTTGGGTTCACACAATCAGCCCCAGCATTTT	CASSLGSHNQPQHF
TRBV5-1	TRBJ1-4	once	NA	TGCGCCAGCAGCGCGGGAAGGGGAGTTAGCGAGAGGAGGAATGAAAAACTGTTTTTT	CASSAGRGVSERRNEKLFF
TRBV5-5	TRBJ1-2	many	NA	TGTGCCAGCAGCTTGGGGTGGGGGACTAACTATGGCTACACCTTC	CASSLGWGTNYGYTF
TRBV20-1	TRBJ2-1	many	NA	TGCAGTGCTAGTGGGTTAACGTACAAGAATGAGCAGTTCTTC	CSASGLTYKNEQFF
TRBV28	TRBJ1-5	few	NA	TGTGCCAGCAGTTTAAGTGGAGGAGGCAATCAGCCCCAGCATTTT	CASSLSGGGNQPQHF
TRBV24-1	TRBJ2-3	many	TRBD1	TGTGCCACCAGTGACGCCGGGACAGGGGCCGGAGATACGCAGTATTTT	CATSDAGTGAGDTQYF
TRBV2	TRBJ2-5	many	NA	TGTGCCAGCAGACAAACCGGGGTCCGGGAGACCCAGTACTTC	CASRQTGVRETQYF
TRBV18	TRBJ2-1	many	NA	TGTGCCAGCTCACCCCTCAGGGACACCAGGCAGTTCTTC	CASSPLRDTRQFF
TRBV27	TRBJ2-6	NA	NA	TGTGCCAGCAGGGGCGACAGGAGTGGGGCCAACGTCCTGACTTTC	CASRGDRSGANVLTF
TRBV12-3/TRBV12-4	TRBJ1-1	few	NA	TGTGCCAGCAGCTGGCGGGTGAACACTGAAGCTTTCTTT	CASSWRVNTEAFF
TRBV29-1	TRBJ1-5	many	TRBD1	TGCAGCGTAATACCGACAGGGAGCAATCAGCCCCAGCATTTT	CSVIPTGSNQPQHF
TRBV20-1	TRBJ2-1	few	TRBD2	TGCAGTGCCCTCCCACTAGCGGGGTACCAAGAGACCCAGTTCTTC	CSALPLAGYQETQFF
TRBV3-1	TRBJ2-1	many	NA	TGTGCCAGCAGCCAAATTGTGGGGGGCCTGAGCAATGAGCAGTTCTTC	CASSQIVGGLSNEQFF
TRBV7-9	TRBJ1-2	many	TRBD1	TGTGCCAGCAGCCCACCCAATGACAGGGGGACCAACTATGGCTACACCTTC	CASSPPNDRGTNYGYTF
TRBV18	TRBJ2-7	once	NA	TGTGCCAGCTCCCTCGCTGCAACAGAGAGCTCCTACGAGCAGTACTTC	CASSLAATESSYEQYF
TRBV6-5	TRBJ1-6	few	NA	TGTGCCAGCAGTCTGGGAACAAGGGGGAGCTATTCACCCCTCCACTTT	CASSLGTRGSYSPLHF
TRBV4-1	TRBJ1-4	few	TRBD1	TGCGCCAGCAGCCAGGGCCGCGGGACAGGGTATGAAAAACTGTTTTTT	CASSQGRGTGYEKLFF
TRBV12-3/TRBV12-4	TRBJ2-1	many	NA	TGTGCCAGCAGTTCACCCGGGACATCAGACAATGAGCAGTTCTTC	CASSSPGTSDNEQFF
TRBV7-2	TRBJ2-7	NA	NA	TGTGCCAGCAGCGGGTCGAACCCTAGGGGGTACTCCTACGAGCAGTACTTC	CASSGSNPRGYSYEQYF
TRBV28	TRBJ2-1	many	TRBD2	TGTGCCAGCGGGGTAGGATTCACTAGCGGGAGATACAATGAGCAGTTCTTC	CASGVGFTSGRYNEQFF
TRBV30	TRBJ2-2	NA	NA	TGTGCCTGCAATGCGGGGCCTCACACCGGGGAGCTGTTTTTT	CACNAGPHTGELFF
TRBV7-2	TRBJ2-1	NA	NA	TGTGCCAGCAGCTTCTCGGGAAGTCGGTACAATGAGCAGTTCTTC	CASSFSGSRYNEQFF
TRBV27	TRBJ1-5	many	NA	TGTGCCAGCAAGGGGTTAAAGGGGCATAGCAATCAGCCCCAGCATTTT	CASKGLKGHSNQPQHF
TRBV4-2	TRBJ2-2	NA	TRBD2	TGTGCCAGCAGCCTGTCCCCTCTGGCGGGGGGATTGAACACCGGGGAGCTGTTTTTT	CASSLSPLAGGLNTGELFF
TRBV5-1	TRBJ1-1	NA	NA	TGCGCCAGCAGCTTGACGGTTTCCCGGAACACTGAAGCTTTCTTT	CASSLTVSRNTEAFF
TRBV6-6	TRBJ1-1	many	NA	TGTGCCAGCAGAGGCCCGAACACTGAAGCTTTCTTT	CASRGPNTEAFF
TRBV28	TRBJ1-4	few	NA	TGTGCCAGCAGTTTACCCAGGGGCGGAGGTAATGAAAAACTGTTTTTT	CASSLPRGGGNEKLFF
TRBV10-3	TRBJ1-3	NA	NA	TGTGCCATCAACGCCCAGGGGCTCTCTGGAAACACCAGATATTTT	CAINAQGLSGNTRYF
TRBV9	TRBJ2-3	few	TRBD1	TGTGCCAGCAGCGTAGCAGGACAGGGTGGCGCAGATACGCAGTATTTT	CASSVAGQGGADTQYF
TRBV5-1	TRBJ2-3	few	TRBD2	TGCGCCAGCAGCTCTGTAGCGGGGGGCCGCACAGATACGCAGTATTTT	CASSSVAGGRTDTQYF